The 17 T cell receptor beta chains below were found in one sample sequenced in a study of post-analysis software for immune sequencing data. Overall study results and limits: Patients showed TRBV5-6, TRBV5-1 and TRBV20-1 among five TRBV segments more frequent than in controls.

These receptors are not linked to any known antigen. Unique molecular identifiers were built into the TCR beta cDNA libraries. TCRdb reprocessed the PCR reads with MiXCR, giving one entry per CDR3 protein. The table records approximately 570,000 distinct CDR3 sequences, around 44% of them present only once. The sequenced sample was blood. These receptors all stem from a girl between 10 and 17 years old with multiple sclerosis.

This clonotype was counted a single time. The chain uses TRBV5-1 and TRBJ1-5; the D is unclear. The length of the CDR3 is 15 residues. Trimming pared 4 bases from V and 1 base from J, leaving 12 bases between. Per the germline V gene, CDR1 is SGHRS and CDR2 is YFSETQ. The CDR3 sequence is CASSPLPGSNQPQHF. Written as DNA, the CDR3 is TGCGCCAGCAGCCCCCTCCCGGGGAGCAATCAGCCCCAGCATTTT.

This clonotype has only a few counts. The chain has TRBV12-3 or TRBV12-4 and TRBJ1-2; unclear D gene. The CDR3 loop spans 14 amino acids. Between the trimmed V and J ends, which lost 7 bases and 8 bases, there was a span of 20 bases. The CDR3 region is CASTLGEGALGYTF. CDR3 coding DNA: TGTGCCAGCACCCTGGGTGAGGGCGCATTGGGCTACACCTTC.

This clonotype appeared a few times. This chain joins TRBV6-6 and TRBJ2-1; D is ambiguous. CDR3 length: 12 residues. Trimming left V 0 bases short and J 10 bases short, with 7 bases between. Germline V gene lookup returns CDR1 MNHNY and CDR2 SVGAGI (reference sequence). This CDR3 is CASSYSPGEQFF. CDR3 DNA: TGTGCCAGCAGTTACTCTCCGGGCGAGCAGTTCTTC.

This clonotype turned up a few times. The J gene is TRBJ2-4, the V gene TRBV6-6, with D unclear. The end of the DNA is better explained by TRBJ2-5, so the J call may be wrong. Germline V gene sequence: CDR1 MNHNY, CDR2 SVGAGI (reference sequence). CDR3 size: 16 residues. CDR3 residues: CASSYGLQASGETQYF. CDR3 sequence (DNA): TGTGCCAGCAGTTACGGGTTGCAGGCGTCCGGGGAGACCCAGTACTTC.

This clonotype was recorded a few times. This chain connects TRBV7-8 to TRBJ2-7; TRBD2 matches at 10 bases. The V and J ends lost 1 base and 7 bases, in that order; junction bases with no gene match: 7. Germline V gene lookup returns CDR1 SGHVS and CDR2 FQNEAQ. This CDR3 is built from 15 residues. In DNA form, the CDR3 reads TGTGCCAGCAGCTTAGAAGGGCTAGCGGGAGTTGAGCAGTACTTC. Translated: CASSLEGLAGVEQYF.

This clonotype was detected only a few times. CDR3 coding DNA: TGTGCCAGCAGTTTAAGGCCACGTGGGGAGCAGTACTTC. Protein product: CASSLRPRGEQYF. The rearrangement uses TRBV12-3 or TRBV12-4 and TRBJ2-7; D unclear. This CDR3 comprises 13 residues. Trimming shortened V by 2 bases and J by 7 bases, and 12 bases separated the two germline ends.

The rearrangement links TRBV11-3 to TRBJ2-7, with no clear D. The CDR3 covers 13 residues. Germline V lookup: CDR1 SGHNT, CDR2 YENEEA. Trimming cost V 0 bases and J 6 bases, with 9 bases left between them. The CDR3: CASSLDEVSEQYF. In DNA form, the CDR3 reads TGTGCCAGCAGCTTAGATGAAGTCAGCGAGCAGTACTTC.

This rearrangement joins TRBV5-8 to TRBJ2-1, with a tentative D call TRBD2 (6 bases). The CDR3 covers 15 residues. V lost 4 bases and J 0 bases, leaving 11 bases between the germline ends. Germline CDR1 and CDR2: SGHTS and YDEGEE. This CDR3 is CASSLGRDSYNEQFF. The CDR3 nucleotides are TGTGCCAGCAGCCTCGGGCGGGACTCCTACAATGAGCAGTTCTTC.

The V and J genes are TRBV18 and TRBJ1-4; D is uncertain. Germline V CDR1 and CDR2: KGHSH, LQKENI. The CDR3 loop spans 12 amino acids. Between the trimmed V and J ends, which lost 3 bases and 5 bases, there was a span of 4 bases. The CDR3 DNA reads TGTGCCAGCTCACCGAGAAATGAAAAACTGTTTTTT. Residues: CASSPRNEKLFF.

This clonotype was counted a few times. This chain uses TRBV6-6 with TRBJ1-5; D ambiguous. V was trimmed by 3 bases and J by 3 bases, leaving 6 bases between them. The CDR3 is made up of 13 amino acids. Germline CDR1 reads MNHNY; CDR2 reads SVGAGI (reference sequence). This chain's CDR3 is CASSYRLNQPQHF. The CDR3 coding sequence is TGTGCCAGCAGTTATCGACTCAATCAGCCCCAGCATTTT.

This clonotype was picked up a small number of times. The chain carries TRBV6-5 and TRBJ2-5, with 9 bases aligning to TRBD2. Trimming removed 5 bases from V and 2 bases from J; junction bases left unmatched: 3. Germline V lookup: CDR1 MNHEY, CDR2 SVGAGI. The CDR3 spans 14 residues. The CDR3 bases are TGTGCCAGCAGTCCTAGCGGGAAGCAAGAGACCCAGTACTTC. It specifies CASSPSGKQETQYF.

This clonotype was detected a few times. J is TRBJ2-3 and V is TRBV20-1, with D uncertain. The V gene's germline CDR1 is DFQATT and CDR2 SNEGSKA (reference sequence). This CDR3 has 15 amino acids. Trimming took off 0 bases at V and 2 bases at J, with 12 bases between the two ends. The CDR3 bases are TGCAGTGCTAGAGATTCGGCAAGGAACACAGATACGCAGTATTTT. Translation gives CSARDSARNTDTQYF.

The sample holds a few counts of this clonotype. A much larger clone differs from this one at a single base, so this may be a read error. The chain carries TRBV20-1 and TRBJ1-2; no clear D. Germline V gene data show CDR1 as DFQATT and CDR2 as SNEGSKA (reference sequence). The CDR3 extends over 11 amino acids. The CDR3: CRAREGYGYTF. CDR3 bases: TGCAGGGCTAGGGAGGGTTACGGCTACACCTTC.

V is TRBV10-1 and J is TRBJ2-5; D is possibly TRBD1 (6 bases). Germline loops: CDR1 WNHNN, CDR2 SYGVQD (reference sequence). V lost 6 bases, J lost 4 bases, and 12 bases lay in between. This CDR3 comprises 13 residues. Here the CDR3 reads CASSARGRETQYF. DNA of the CDR3: TGCGCCAGCAGCGCCAGGGGAAGAGAGACCCAGTACTTC.

In its sample, this clonotype was seen a few times. V usage is TRBV12-3 or TRBV12-4 and J usage is TRBJ2-1; perhaps TRBD2 as D (6 bases). The CDR3 contains 14 residues. V shed 4 bases and J shed 6 bases, with 13 bases lying between them. CDR3 nucleotide sequence: TGTGCCAGCAGTTCGGGAGATCGGCCCAATGAGCAGTTCTTC. Translating gives CASSSGDRPNEQFF.

The chain is built from TRBV7-9 and TRBJ2-1, with TRBD2 identical over 11 bases. V dropped 5 bases and J dropped 8; count of bases not matched to a gene: 8. The CDR3 totals 15 residues. Germline CDR1 reads SEHNR; CDR2 reads FQNEAQ (reference sequence). The CDR3 reads CASSLSGRALDEQFF. CDR3 nucleotide sequence: TGTGCCAGCAGCCTTAGCGGGAGGGCCCTCGATGAGCAGTTCTTC.

The rearrangement joins TRBV5-6 to TRBJ2-5, with no clear D. Trimming stripped 2 bases from V and 6 bases from J, with 11 bases between. Germline CDR1 reads SGHDT; CDR2 reads YYEEEE. The CDR3 length is 13 residues. The DNA of the CDR3 is TGTGCCAGCAGCTTCGCGGAAGGAAAGACCCAGTACTTC. This codes for CASSFAEGKTQYF.